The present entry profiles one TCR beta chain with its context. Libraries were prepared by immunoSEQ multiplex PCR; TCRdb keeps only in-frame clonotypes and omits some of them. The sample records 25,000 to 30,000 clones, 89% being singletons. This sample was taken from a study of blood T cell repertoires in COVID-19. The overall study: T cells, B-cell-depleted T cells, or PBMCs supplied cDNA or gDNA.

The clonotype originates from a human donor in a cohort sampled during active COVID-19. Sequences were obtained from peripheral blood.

The CDR3 DNA reads as TGTGCCAGCAGCCAGGGTCTTGATAGGGAGACCCAGTACTTC. It is translated as CASSQGLDRETQYF. The rearrangement links TRBV7-2 to TRBJ2-5, with D tentatively TRBD1 (5 bases). With 5 bases removed from V and 5 bases from J, the gap between germline ends came to 15 bases. Germline CDR1 reads SGHTA; CDR2 reads FQGNSA. This CDR3 spans 14 amino acids.